This T cell receptor (beta chain) is from a study of shared clonotypes between healthy human individuals. Study-wide findings and caveats: Sampling included only blood; tissue repertoires likely differ.

CD45RO-negative, CCR7-positively selected cells formed the naive CD8 fraction, excluding terminally differentiated effector memory CD45RA+ cells. In its sample, this clone was seen once. What it recognizes is unknown. Other DNA sequences from this sample encode an identical CDR3 as well. Profiled with immunoSEQ multiplex PCR; TCRdb holds only in-frame clones, not every one. Among just over 2,000,000 clones listed, around 96% were seen once. The CDR3 totals 13 residues. The germline V gene has CDR1 MNHEY and CDR2 SVGAGI. V was clipped by 6 bases and J by 2 bases, with 10 bases between them. V is TRBV6-5 and J is TRBJ1-1; no clear D. The TCR originated in a man between 18 and 29 years old in good health. Sequences were obtained from naive CD8+ T cells sorted from blood. For the CDR3, the DNA is TGTGCCAGCAGCCCTCTCGGTAACACTGAAGCTTTCTTT. It codes for CASSPLGNTEAFF.